This entry lists 2 T cell receptor beta chains sequenced from one sample in a study of blood T cell repertoires in COVID-19 (dated by TCRdb to the early 2020s). The library was prepared using the immunoSEQ multiplex PCR assay. As stored in TCRdb, this immuneACCESS dataset retains in-frame rearrangements with V and J assigned. A fraction of the clones does not appear; measured against another copy, unresolved V genes explain less than half of the discrepancy, and the remainder lacks a known reason. The sample includes roughly 140,000 clones, with about 84% observed a single time. The top ten clones comprise roughly 1.7% of the sample. The sequencing input was PBMCs or T cells enriched from blood (not recorded which). Source of these receptors: a woman aged 18-29 years who had been exposed to COVID-19.

The V call is TRBV10-3, the J call TRBJ2-3; 14 bases agree with TRBD2. This CDR3 spans 17 amino acids. J gave up 1 base and V 3 bases, and 3 bases lay outside the gene matches. Looked up from germline, CDR1 is ENHRY and CDR2 is SYGVKD. In nucleotides, the CDR3 is TGTGCCATCAGTGATGGGACTAGCGGGAGTGGCACAGATACGCAGTATTTT. It yields the protein CAISDGTSGSGTDTQYF.

The genes are TRBV29-1 and TRBJ2-7; 8 bases agree with TRBD1. Germline V CDR1 and CDR2: SQVTM, ANQGSEA. V was pared by 8 bases and J by 6 bases, with 12 bases of the junction left unmatched. The CDR3 runs 13 residues. The chain's CDR3 is CSTGTGHPREQYF. The CDR3 region has the DNA TGCAGCACCGGGACAGGCCACCCCCGCGAGCAGTACTTC.